This T cell receptor (beta chain) was identified during a study of regulatory T cells in long-lasting Graves disease. The germline gives CDR1 SGHRS, CDR2 YFSETQ. V lost 0 bases, J lost 0 bases, and 11 bases lay in between. This CDR3 spans 16 amino acids. Time point here: newly diagnosed GD, antithyroid drugs for less than 3 months. PBMC RNA served as the TCR library source. Arm-PCR of CDR3 regions with iRepertoire HTBI primers generated TCR beta libraries. TCRdb ran MiXCR on the multiplex PCR reads and lists one entry per CDR3 protein. Counted here are about 430,000 distinct CDR3 sequences, over 14% occurring once; the ten biggest clones make up roughly 7.7%. This clonotype was detected many times. The same sample was also studied in work on T cells in Graves' hyperthyroidism and ophthalmopathy. That investigation notes: Stable hyperthyroidism was separated from ophthalmopathy by a model based on 13 V-J features.

This receptor was taken from a woman between 40 and 50 years old with Graves disease. Material: peripheral blood mononuclear cells (PBMCs), obtained at new diagnosis, from a patient treated with antithyroid drugs. The chain uses TRBV5-1 and TRBJ2-3, with no clear D. The CDR3 bases are TGCGCCAGCAGCTTGGGCAGTAACCCGAGCACAGATACGCAGTATTTT. Translation: CASSLGSNPSTDTQYF.